The T cell receptor (beta chain) under discussion was sequenced for a study of beta chain features in type 1 diabetes. General study points: There was a possibility that cDNA sequencing over-represented cells with high TCR expression.

Deletions cut 4 bases from V and 12 bases from J, with 16 bases between. Germline-derived CDR1 and CDR2 are KGHSH and LQKENI. The CDR3 is 13 residues long. Expressed TCRB transcripts got sequenced, as all isolated RNA was reverse transcribed. The data were produced by immunoSEQ multiplex PCR, yet TCRdb's version contains in-frame clones alone and is incomplete. The profile covers about 210,000 clones, with around 9.9% appearing a single time and roughly 1.3% taken by the ten largest. Sorting with CD45RO/CCR7/CD25/CD127/CD95/CD27 yielded naive, central memory, regulatory and stem-like memory CD4+ cells. This clone was counted a few times. Its antigen is not identified.

The chain employs TRBV18 and TRBJ2-1; D gene ambiguous. Sequencing input: central memory CD4+ T cells from blood. The sequence was collected from a man in his late teens or twenties in good health. This CDR3 reads CASSLHVSLGQFF. The CDR3 DNA follows: TGTGCCAGCTCACTACACGTGTCTTTGGGGCAGTTCTTC.